Listed below are T cell receptor beta chains from one sample, sequenced in a study of T cell changes during pregnancy in multiple sclerosis. Produced via immunoSEQ multiplex PCR; TCRdb's table is partial and in-frame only. The table shows roughly 57,000 clones, with more than 75% occurring only once. The material sequenced was CD8+ T cells from peripheral blood mononuclear cells, taken before pregnancy. The receptors derive from a female donor with multiple sclerosis, enrolled in a pregnancy study. Each CDR3 is given with its conserved first and last residue. The D gene is left open where the match is weak. For some rows the clone size is stated as once, few or many, or as a class when expanded; others skip it.

-,TRBV5-6,TRBJ2-2,TRBD2,CASSTIAGGRVGELFF,TGTGCCAGCAGCACCATCGCGGGGGGGCGTGTCGGGGAGCTGTTTTTT
-,TRBV30,TRBJ1-5,TRBD1,CAHTPGQGNQPQHF,TGTGCACACACACCGGGACAGGGGAATCAGCCCCAGCATTTT
-,TRBV27,TRBJ1-2,TRBD1,CASSLSSRGLGYGYTF,TGTGCCAGCAGTTTATCGTCCAGGGGGCTGGGCTATGGCTACACCTTC
-,TRBV7-6,TRBJ2-5,-,CASSLVPGPGETQYF,TGTGCCAGCAGCTTAGTCCCCGGGCCAGGGGAGACCCAGTACTTC
-,TRBV7-9,TRBJ1-4,-,CASTPSGNEKLFF,TGTGCCAGCACCCCGTCCGGTAATGAAAAACTGTTTTTT
-,TRBV7-2,TRBJ1-1,-,CASSALTRLGTEAFF,TGTGCCAGCAGCGCGTTGACACGGTTGGGCACTGAAGCTTTCTTT
-,TRBV4-2,TRBJ2-3,TRBD2,CASSPSRGGGTDTQYF,TGTGCCAGCAGCCCCTCCCGGGGGGGTGGCACAGATACGCAGTATTTT
-,TRBV27,TRBJ1-1,-,CASSLSTVGGTEAFF,TGTGCCAGCAGTTTATCCACAGTAGGGGGCACTGAAGCTTTCTTT
-,TRBV4-1,TRBJ1-5,TRBD1,CASGDSAHQPQHF,TGCGCCAGCGGGGACAGTGCCCATCAGCCCCAGCATTTT
-,TRBV18,TRBJ1-2,TRBD1,CASSTGTGGYGYTF,TGTGCCAGCTCAACCGGAACAGGGGGCTATGGCTACACCTTC
-,TRBV27,TRBJ2-7,TRBD1,CASSFSPDRAGEQYF,TGTGCCAGCAGTTTTTCCCCGGACAGGGCGGGCGAGCAGTACTTC
-,TRBV10-3,TRBJ1-1,-,CASLGGAEAFF,TGTGCCAGCCTGGGTGGAGCCGAAGCTTTCTTT
few,TRBV9,TRBJ1-6,-,CASSVGGRVKENSPLHF,TGTGCCAGCAGCGTAGGAGGGAGGGTAAAGGAGAATTCACCCCTCCACTTT
-,TRBV7-9,TRBJ1-1,-,CASSSPPAMSDTEAFF,TGTGCCAGCAGCTCGCCGCCAGCGATGTCAGACACTGAAGCTTTCTTT
-,TRBV7-2,TRBJ2-7,-,CASSLGRGAYEQYF,TGTGCCAGCAGCTTAGGGCGGGGAGCCTACGAGCAGTACTTC
-,TRBV7-8,TRBJ2-7,TRBD2,CASSSTAGGTYEQYF,TGTGCCAGCAGCTCAACGGCCGGGGGGACCTACGAGCAGTACTTC
once,TRBV7-8,TRBJ1-1,TRBD1,CASSSTGGAWKTEAFF,TGTGCCAGCAGCTCGACAGGGGGCGCATGGAAAACTGAAGCTTTCTTT
-,TRBV7-6,TRBJ2-3,TRBD1,CASSFVPPGQGLTDTQYF,TGTGCCAGCAGCTTCGTCCCTCCGGGACAGGGCCTCACAGATACGCAGTATTTT
-,TRBV5-6,TRBJ2-3,TRBD1,CASSLGGSGQGSTDTQYF,TGTGCCAGCAGCTTGGGAGGTTCGGGACAGGGTAGCACAGATACGCAGTATTTT
-,TRBV6-5,TRBJ1-2,-,CASSYSKSPRKGGYTF,TGTGCCAGCAGTTACTCGAAGAGCCCGCGGAAAGGTGGCTACACCTTC
-,TRBV12-5,TRBJ1-4,-,CASRTGTFANEKLFF,TGTGCTAGTAGAACCGGGACTTTTGCTAATGAAAAACTGTTTTTT
-,TRBV15,TRBJ1-3,-,CATSRDRTESSGNTIYF,TGTGCCACCAGCAGGGACCGGACTGAGAGCTCTGGAAACACCATATATTTT
-,TRBV4-1,TRBJ1-3,-,CASSQDPIGNTIYF,TGCGCCAGCAGCCAAGATCCTATCGGGAACACCATATATTTT
-,TRBV2,TRBJ1-1,-,CASLGQWGEAFF,TGTGCCAGCCTAGGACAGTGGGGGGAAGCTTTCTTT
-,TRBV29-1,TRBJ2-5,TRBD1,CSVDAGQGWGTQYF,TGCAGCGTCGACGCGGGACAGGGGTGGGGGACCCAGTACTTC
-,TRBV15,TRBJ1-6,-,CATSIRPRDRPEVHF,TGTGCCACCAGCATACGTCCCCGGGATCGACCTGAGGTCCACTTT
once,TRBV27,TRBJ2-3,-,CASSSLPGTDTQYF,TGTGCCAGCAGTTCCCTCCCCGGGACAGATACGCAGTATTTT
-,TRBV7-9,TRBJ2-1,TRBD1,CASRQMSGGVYNEQFF,TGTGCCAGCCGCCAAATGTCAGGGGGCGTCTACAATGAGCAGTTCTTC